This T cell receptor beta chain originates from a study of blood T cells in healthy people across ages. Study findings and constraints: Age brought a roughly linear fall in TCR beta diversity measured per million T cells. Strongly correlated with naive T cell percentage was TCR beta diversity.

There were healthy Caucasian individuals from Russia, aged roughly 6 to 95, serving as donors. They isolated at least 6.5 million PBMCs from each sample. Trimming cost V 0 bases and J 9 bases, with 18 bases left between them. The CDR3 runs to 17 residues. The germline V gene has CDR1 MGHRA and CDR2 YSYEKL. PCR was performed a second time for about 6 to 12 cycles using a sample-barcoded 5' primer and a J-beta primer mix. TCRdb re-called the 5' RACE reads through MiXCR, storing one row per CDR3 protein. The sample lists approximately 900,000 distinct CDR3 sequences, 40% to 60% occurring once. In the case of this clonotype: Its antigen remains unidentified.

This sequence joins TRBV4-1 and TRBJ1-6; tentative D call: TRBD1 (6 bases). What was sequenced was blood. This receptor was identified in a man younger than 45 in good health. CDR3 nucleotides: TGCGCCAGCAGCCAAGACGGAACGGGACAACGGGGTTCACCCCTCCACTTT. Translating gives CASSQDGTGQRGSPLHF.